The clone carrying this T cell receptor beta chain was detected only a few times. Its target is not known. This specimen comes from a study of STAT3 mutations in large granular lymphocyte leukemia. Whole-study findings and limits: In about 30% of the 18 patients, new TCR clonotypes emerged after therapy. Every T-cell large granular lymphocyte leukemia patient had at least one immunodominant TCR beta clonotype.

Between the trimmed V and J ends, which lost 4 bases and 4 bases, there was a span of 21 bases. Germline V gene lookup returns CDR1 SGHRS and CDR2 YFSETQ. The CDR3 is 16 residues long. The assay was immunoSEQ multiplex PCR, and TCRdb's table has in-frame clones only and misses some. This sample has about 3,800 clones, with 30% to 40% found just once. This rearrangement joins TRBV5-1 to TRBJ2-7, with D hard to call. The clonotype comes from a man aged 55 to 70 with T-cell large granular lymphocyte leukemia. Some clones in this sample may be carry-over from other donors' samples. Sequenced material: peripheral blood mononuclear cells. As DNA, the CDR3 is TGCGCCAGCAGCCTCAACAGAGACCTTCCCTTTTACGAGCAGTACTTC. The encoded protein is CASSLNRDLPFYEQYF.